The source of this T cell receptor beta chain is a study of T-cell reconstitution after alpha-beta-depleted transplantation in children. Study-wide findings and caveats: T cells produced anew were the main source of T-cell counts and diversity one year after transplant. There were some patients whose high TCRbeta diversity at day 60 came from surviving recipient T cells and thymic progenitors. As was reported, about two months after transplant, alpha-beta T cells came from several hundred expanded graft clones.

The CDR3 is made up of 13 amino acids. The V and J ends lost 4 bases and 0 bases respectively, with 7 bases between them. Germline CDR1 LGHDT, CDR2 YNNKEL (reference sequence). Molecular barcoding with unique molecular identifiers was used for the TCRbeta library. TCRdb ran MiXCR on the PCR reads and lists one entry per CDR3 protein. The sample lists 17,000 or so distinct CDR3 sequences, around 12% seen once, with 60% to 85% in the top ten. Concerning this clonotype itself: The target antigen is unknown.

The genes are TRBV3-1 and TRBJ2-7, with D uncertain. Sequenced here: PBMCs, mostly from graft donor cells, sampled 180 days after TCRalphabeta/CD19-depleted stem cell transplant. The receptor's source is a boy younger than two who had a stem cell transplant for Wiskott-Aldrich syndrome, so the T cells may come from the graft donor. The DNA of the CDR3 is TGTGCCAGCAGCCGACCAGCCTCCTACGAGCAGTACTTC. It encodes CASSRPASYEQYF.